This T cell receptor beta chain was sequenced in a study (dated by TCRdb to the early 2020s). What the authors observed across the whole study: Further investigation, including longitudinal sampling and assessment of a control group, is stated by the authors to be required.

Notes on this clone: Its antigen specificity is not known. Base qualities are not at hand, and no much larger clone is one base apart.

From the germline V gene, CDR1 is MDHEN and CDR2 is SYDVKM. Unmatched junction bases come to 10, with V trimmed by 1 base and J by 3 bases. From the cysteine through the phenylalanine, the CDR3 covers 17 amino acids. Just CDR3 DNA is preserved here, 51 bases in frame from base 1. For TCR beta sequencing, genomic DNA was taken from unsorted PBMCs, and those PBMCs had been isolated from peripheral blood. Survey-level sequencing on the immunoSEQ platform was used to profile TCR beta chain repertoires. As for the authors' bioinformatics: Repertoire diversity was measured with the inverse Simpson index, and CDR3 amino acid length spectratypes and V-J pairing frequencies were compared. Clonotypes specific to SARS-CoV-2, CMV, influenza A and EBV were annotated by matching TCR beta CDR3 sequences against VDJdb. Here the immuneACCESS table is served through TCRdb, limited to in-frame sequences with V and J called. Missing clones are a known gap in these copies; in checked studies unresolved V genes cover under half, and the rest lacks a known reason. That table furnishes V, J and clone size, whereas the DNA furnished D and trimming. The sample yields 45,000 to 55,000 clones; approximately 93% were counted once. In total, the top ten clones hold around 10% of the sample.

The sequencing sample was made of PBMCs. The chain joins TRBV28 to TRBJ2-3, with 7 bases aligning to TRBD1. This receptor was taken from a man aged 40-50 years with rheumatoid arthritis. The DNA reads as follows: TGTGCCAGCAGTTTATCCGAGACAGGGCCGAGGACAGATACGCAGTATTTT. This sequence encodes CASSLSETGPRTDTQYF.